The sequence of this T cell receptor beta chain was determined in a study of T cell repertoires in cytomegalovirus infection. Study overall: Recently identified HLA-C-restricted and well-studied HLA-B-restricted CMV epitopes were used. CMV infection plus the matching HLA type was flagged by public TCR beta signatures.

General study results and limits: Identification of carriers of CMV plus the relevant HLA was performed using cumulative public TCR beta family frequency. HLA-C-restricted CMV clonotypes gave the most frequent clonotype in two of eight donors.

TCRdb re-derived calls from the reads in MiXCR, one entry per CDR3 protein. Among about 830,000 distinct CDR3 sequences listed, approximately 29% were seen once. This CDR3 is 17 amino acids long. Trimming removed 2 bases at V and 1 base at J, with 17 bases between. Germline V gene data show CDR1 as LNHDA and CDR2 as SQIVND (reference sequence). Concerning this clonotype: Its target is unknown.

This TCR was sampled from a human donor in good health (CMV status not recorded). Some clones in this sample may be carry-over from other donors' samples. The rearrangement uses TRBV19 and TRBJ1-1; tentatively, D is TRBD1 (5 bases). This sample comprised cultured CD8+ T cells from PBMCs, obtained from culture after CMV antigen stimulation. The CDR3 DNA reads TGTGCCAGTAGTATATCTTTTTGGGAGGGGCGGAACACTGAAGCTTTCTTT. Its protein is CASSISFWEGRNTEAFF.